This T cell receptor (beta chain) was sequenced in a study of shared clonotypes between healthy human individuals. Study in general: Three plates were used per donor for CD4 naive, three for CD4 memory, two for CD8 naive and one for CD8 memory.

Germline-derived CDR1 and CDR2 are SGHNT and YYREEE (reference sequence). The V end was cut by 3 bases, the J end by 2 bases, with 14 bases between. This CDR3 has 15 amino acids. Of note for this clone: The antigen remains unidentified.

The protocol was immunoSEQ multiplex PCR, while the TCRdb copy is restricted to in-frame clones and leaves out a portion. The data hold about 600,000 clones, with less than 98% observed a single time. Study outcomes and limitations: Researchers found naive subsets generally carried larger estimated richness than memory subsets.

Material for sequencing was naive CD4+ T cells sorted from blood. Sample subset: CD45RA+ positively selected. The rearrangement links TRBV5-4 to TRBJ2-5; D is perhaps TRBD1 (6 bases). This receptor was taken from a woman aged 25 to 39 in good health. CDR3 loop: CASSSIQGLQETQYF. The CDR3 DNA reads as TGTGCCAGCAGCTCCATCCAGGGGCTACAAGAGACCCAGTACTTC.